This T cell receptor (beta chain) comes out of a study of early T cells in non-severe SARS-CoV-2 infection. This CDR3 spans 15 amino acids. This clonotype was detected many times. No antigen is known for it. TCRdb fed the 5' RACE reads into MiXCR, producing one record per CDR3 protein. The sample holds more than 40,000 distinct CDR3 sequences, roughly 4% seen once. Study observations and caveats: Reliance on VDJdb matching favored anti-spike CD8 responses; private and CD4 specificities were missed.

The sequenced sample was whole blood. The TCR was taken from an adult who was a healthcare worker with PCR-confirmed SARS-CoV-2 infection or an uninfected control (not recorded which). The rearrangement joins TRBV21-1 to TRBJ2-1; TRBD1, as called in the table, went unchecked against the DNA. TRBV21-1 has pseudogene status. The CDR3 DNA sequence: TGTGCCAGCAGCAAAACCGTGGACAGGGGCCATGAGCAGTTCTTC. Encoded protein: CASSKTVDRGHEQFF.